This is a list of T cell receptor beta chains from one sample in a study of TIL therapy for anti-PD-1-resistant metastatic lung cancer. The protocol was immunoSEQ multiplex PCR, while the TCRdb copy is restricted to in-frame clones and leaves out a portion. Among just under 60,000 clones listed, 69% were seen once. Specimen: blood, collected at baseline. Every receptor here comes from a person aged 30 to 80 with non-small cell lung cancer. The conserved cysteine and the conserved F or W are not part of the CDR3 here.

v_call	j_call	cdr3_aa
TRBV10-3	TRBJ2-7	AITDGGSREQY
TRBV7-9	TRBJ2-1	ASSLRLGGDIDEQF
TRBV6-6	TRBJ1-2	ASSFRGQGDGYT
TRBV6-1	TRBJ2-5	ASSEEPLVWETQY
TRBV7-9	TRBJ1-2	ASSSEQQLGYT
TRBV5-1	TRBJ2-5	ASSLVGVMGTQY
TRBV29-1	TRBJ2-2	SVELQPNTGELF
TRBV6-4	TRBJ2-3	ASSLSVSSGEDTQY
TRBV7-9	TRBJ2-3	ASSLWGGTSGPTDTQY
TRBV10-1	TRBJ1-4	ASRTTVLNEKLF
TRBV2	TRBJ2-5	ATLERETETQY
TRBV7-6	TRBJ2-7	ASSLTAAASSTYEQY
TRBV5-5	TRBJ2-3	ASSLGLFAITDTQY
TRBV27	TRBJ2-3	ASISKGDTQY
TRBV5-1	TRBJ2-1	ASRDTGGSYNEQF
TRBV10-1	TRBJ1-1	ASSENWNTEAF
TRBV7-6	TRBJ1-2	ASSFPPGSGGYGYT
TRBV29-1	TRBJ2-1	SVDPTGSSYNEQF
TRBV18	TRBJ1-1	ASSPMLQNTEAF
TRBV5-6	TRBJ2-1	ASSFSMGLAGGPQF
TRBV5-4	TRBJ1-2	ASSLQEQGAGYT
TRBV28	TRBJ2-7	ASSFPGLATYEQY
TRBV27	TRBJ1-2	ASRMTGGSGYT
TRBV14	TRBJ2-7	ASSHRPRDRVYEQY
TRBV4-1	TRBJ2-7	ASSQDLTGGIGEQY
TRBV7-9	TRBJ1-2	ASSLAGTASNGYT
TRBV19	TRBJ2-2	ASNGPGRIGELF
TRBV5-8	TRBJ2-1	ASSFATSNEQF
TRBV2	TRBJ2-5	ASSEEAGGPPQY
TRBV6-5	TRBJ1-1	ASSYDRNTEAF
TRBV4-1	TRBJ1-4	ASSQPTATNEKLF
TRBV6-5	TRBJ2-2	ASCRGGVDTGELF
TRBV5-1	TRBJ1-1	ASSLWEITEAF
TRBV6-6	TRBJ2-1	ASSSSGRASEQF
TRBV5-1	TRBJ1-3	ASSRTGDGNTIY
TRBV4-1	TRBJ1-4	ASSQDLARTNEKLF
TRBV7-2	TRBJ2-5	ASSFGLAEYQETQY
TRBV7-8	TRBJ2-5	ASSAGTGLGREKETQY
TRBV18	TRBJ2-4	ASSLGAKNIQY
TRBV4-1	TRBJ2-1	ATRPTGSSYNEQF
TRBV15	TRBJ1-3	ATSRDLSGNTIY
TRBV18	TRBJ2-7	ASSPLIYEQY
TRBV2	TRBJ1-5	ASSGTGTVGNQPQH
TRBV5-1	TRBJ1-1	ASSLAGGSNTEAF
TRBV30	TRBJ2-3	AWTKGARTDTQY
TRBV7-7	TRBJ2-2	ASSLPGTGELF
TRBV7-7	TRBJ2-3	ASSLALDDEYSGWEGTDTQY
TRBV5-1	TRBJ2-2	ASSLEGYGELF
TRBV5-1	TRBJ1-1	ASSLIGSNTEAF
TRBV27	TRBJ2-7	ASRTGGAGHEQY
TRBV6-1	TRBJ1-2	ASSEEGATGYGYT
TRBV19	TRBJ1-2	ASSRQGLYGYT
TRBV6-5	TRBJ1-3	ASSSTGERTIY
TRBV2	TRBJ2-3	ATGPGQGDTDTQY
TRBV30	TRBJ2-7	AWKGEAYEQY
TRBV11-2	TRBJ1-3	ASSFPPQGNTIY
TRBV5-5	TRBJ1-5	ASSLDPRPNQPQH
TRBV6-1	TRBJ1-4	ASSGRSNEKLF
TRBV27	TRBJ2-1	ASSFGTGGIEEQF